The present TCR beta chain was sequenced within a study of CXCR3-negative and CXCR3-positive naive CD8 T cells. Note on this clonotype: What it binds is unknown.

General study findings and limits: CXCR3-positive naive cells had more hydrophobic TRB CDR3s than CXCR3-negative naive cells. With CXCR3 expression partially decreased after cryopreservation, most assays relied on fresh PBMCs. TRBV-TRBJ usage was alike in naive CXCR3-negative and CXCR3-positive cells but differed in memory cells.

Preparation of TRB cDNA libraries relied on 5' RACE carrying UMI labels. From the 5' RACE reads, TCRdb lists one entry per CDR3 protein and no DNA. With tens of thousands of distinct CDR3 sequences in the sample, the ten largest clones hold 0.62%. This receptor was identified in a human donor in good health. Some clones in this sample may be carry-over from other donors' samples. The specimen sequenced was naive CXCR3+ CD8+ T cells from blood. Indicated subset: CD45RO-CCR7+CD27+CD95- naive CD8+ T cells expressing CXCR3 (TNR3+).

CDR3 in amino acids: CSAQGNYGYTF. The genes are TRBV29-1 and TRBJ1-2; lacking DNA, the TRBD1 call made by TCRdb goes unchecked. Germline lookup yields CDR1 SQVTM and CDR2 ANQGSEA. The CDR3 has 11 residues.